The T cell receptor beta chain described here comes from a study of early T cells in non-severe SARS-CoV-2 infection. TCRdb redid the calling of the 5' RACE reads with MiXCR, one entry per CDR3 protein. The repertoire includes around 60,000 distinct CDR3 sequences, roughly 18% of them detected once, and more than 7.5% sits in the top ten. This clonotype occurred a few times. The V gene's germline CDR1 is ENHRY and CDR2 SYGVKD. Trimming removed 11 bases from V and 5 bases from J; junction bases left unmatched: 8. This CDR3 is 13 amino acids long. The sequence came from an adult who was a healthcare worker with PCR-confirmed SARS-CoV-2 infection or an uninfected control (not recorded which). The sequencing here drew on whole blood, taken at baseline. The chain is built from TRBV10-3 and TRBJ1-5; TRBD1 matches 8 bases. In DNA, the CDR3 is TGTGCCGCCGGACAGGGATGGGATCAGCCCCAGCATTTT. Its translation is CAAGQGWDQPQHF.